The text below deals with one T cell receptor (beta chain). The sample comes from a study of blood T cell repertoires in COVID-19. Libraries were prepared by immunoSEQ multiplex PCR; TCRdb keeps only in-frame clonotypes and omits some of them. Here the sample spans 190,000 or so clones, more than 60% being singletons. V lost 4 bases, J lost 0 bases, and 5 bases stayed unmatched. CDR1 is KGHSH and CDR2 is LQKENI in the germline V gene. The CDR3 runs to 16 residues. The receptor was isolated from a man aged 45-65 years who had recovered from COVID-19. This chain links TRBV18 with TRBJ1-4, with TRBD1 identical over 7 bases. Sequenced material: peripheral blood. DNA for the CDR3: TGTGCCAGCTCACTTGGGACAGACCCAACTAATGAAAAACTGTTTTTT. Translated: CASSLGTDPTNEKLFF.